The 25 T cell receptor beta chains listed next were all sequenced from one sample in a study of blood T cells in healthy people across ages. PCR was performed a second time for about 7 to 12 cycles using a sample-barcoded 5' primer and a J-beta primer mix. TCRdb analysed the 5' RACE reads with MiXCR anew, one entry per CDR3 protein. The sample has 700,000 to 900,000 distinct CDR3 sequences; roughly 50% are singletons. Sequenced: blood. The receptors derive from an elderly man in good health.

About this clonotype: A read error may account for a junction end that differs from germline. The chain is built from TRBV28 and TRBJ1-4, with 7 bases identical to TRBD1. This CDR3 region has 15 residues. Germline V lookup: CDR1 MDHEN, CDR2 SYDVKM. CDR3 region: CAGSLAGGDGEKLFF. CDR3 nucleotide sequence: TGTGCCGGCAGTTTGGCAGGGGGTGACGGTGAAAAACTGTTTTTT.

In this sample, this clonotype turned up a few times. One end of the junction does not line up with germline, which may come from a read error. The chain is built from TRBV7-7 and TRBJ2-7; D possibly matches TRBD1 or TRBD2 (5 bases each). The J call may be in error: the DNA end matches TRBJ2-5 better. This CDR3 has 14 amino acids. The germline gives CDR1 SSHAT, CDR2 FNYEAQ (reference sequence). The CDR3 region is CASSSPGPWETQYF. DNA for the CDR3: TGTGCTAGCAGCTCACCGGGACCCTGGGAGACCCAGTACTTC.

The rearrangement uses TRBV7-2 and TRBJ2-3; 12 bases match TRBD1. This CDR3 comprises 15 residues. Per germline, CDR1 SGHTA and CDR2 FQGNSA. V was pared by 4 bases and J by 14 bases, with 13 bases of the junction left unmatched. CDR3 sequence: CASSWGTGGLGYAYF. The CDR3 coding sequence is TGTGCCAGCAGCTGGGGGACAGGGGGCTTGGGATACGCGTATTTT.

The chain recombines TRBV7-2 with TRBJ1-5; perhaps TRBD1 as D (6 bases). The germline V and J ends were trimmed by 1 base and 6 bases, with 13 bases remaining between them. This CDR3 contains 15 residues. CDR1 SGHTA and CDR2 FQGNSA come from the germline V gene. DNA of the CDR3: TGTGCCAGCAGCTTAGTTGGGGGCGCGGGTCAGCCCCAGCATTTT. Protein: CASSLVGGAGQPQHF.

A remark on this clonotype: One end of the junction is discordant with germline, which a read error may explain. The chain's CDR3 is CSARVSELTYSEQFF. The CDR3 DNA reads TGCAGTGCTAGGGTGAGCGAGCTAACCTACAGTGAGCAGTTCTTC. The chain couples TRBV20-1 to TRBJ2-1; D unresolved. Germline V gene sequence: CDR1 DFQATT, CDR2 SNEGSKA (reference sequence). This CDR3 has 15 amino acids.

The rearrangement links TRBV14 to TRBJ2-1; possible D gene TRBD2, 6 bases. Germline V gene lookup returns CDR1 SGHDN and CDR2 FVKESK. The CDR3 contains 16 residues. The germline V and J ends were trimmed by 5 bases and 2 bases, with 16 bases remaining between them. The CDR3 nucleotides read TGTGCCAGCAGCACCTTACTAGCTGTCCCCTACAATGAGCAGTTCTTC. This translates into CASSTLLAVPYNEQFF.

V gene TRBV10-2 combines with J gene TRBJ2-2, with D perhaps matching TRBD2 (5 bases). Trimming took off 8 bases at V and 6 bases at J, with 13 bases between the two ends. Looked up from germline, CDR1 is WSHSY and CDR2 is SAAADI. The CDR3 covers 13 residues. Here the CDR3 reads CASLQLRAGELFF. In nucleotides, the CDR3 is TGCGCCAGCCTCCAGTTGAGGGCCGGGGAGCTGTTTTTT.

V and J are TRBV5-1 and TRBJ2-1, with 10 bases aligning to TRBD2. J gave up 0 bases and V 4 bases, and 4 bases lay outside the gene matches. Germline V lookup: CDR1 SGHRS, CDR2 YFSETQ. The CDR3 extends over 16 amino acids. The CDR3: CASSGSSGGSYNEQFF. DNA of the CDR3: TGCGCCAGCAGCGGGTCTAGCGGGGGCTCCTACAATGAGCAGTTCTTC.

The gene calls are TRBV6-6 and TRBJ1-2; weak D call: TRBD1 (6 bases). Germline values: CDR1 MNHNY, CDR2 SVGAGI (reference sequence). Trimming pared 2 bases from V and 6 bases from J, leaving 19 bases between. CDR3 size: 16 residues. CDR3 coding DNA: TGTGCCAGCAGTTACGTGGAGGGGGGAGGTCTAGATGGCTACACCTTC. Its protein is CASSYVEGGGLDGYTF.

In its sample, this clonotype was seen a few times. The chain carries TRBV3-1 and TRBJ2-7; D might be TRBD1 or TRBD2, each matching 6 bases. Germline V gene data show CDR1 as LGHDT and CDR2 as YNNKEL (reference sequence). The ends were cut back, 4 bases at V and 6 bases at J, with 19 bases in the middle. The CDR3 runs 15 residues. The CDR3 here is CASSRGAGSIGEQYF. The CDR3 DNA sequence: TGTGCCAGCAGCCGGGGGGCAGGGAGTATCGGCGAGCAGTACTTC.

V usage is TRBV24-1 and J usage is TRBJ2-7, with TRBD2 matching 10 bases. The germline V gene encodes CDR1 KGHDR and CDR2 SFDVKD. The trim removed 5 bases at V and 7 bases at J, leaving 10 bases unmatched. The CDR3 totals 15 residues. The CDR3 loop is CATSVSTSGWNEQYF. As DNA, the CDR3 is TGTGCCACCAGTGTTTCGACTAGCGGGTGGAATGAGCAGTACTTC.

V and J are TRBV28 and TRBJ2-2; D not resolved. Deletions cut 3 bases from V and 13 bases from J, with 3 bases between. The CDR3 contains 9 residues. Germline CDR1 MDHEN, CDR2 SYDVKM. The CDR3 DNA follows: TGTGCCAGCAGTTTGGGGCTGTTTTTT. This translates into CASSLGLFF.

The rearrangement joins TRBV2 to TRBJ2-5; D might be TRBD1 (5 bases). Trimming cost V 7 bases and J 4 bases, with 13 bases left between them. Germline CDR1 reads SNHLY; CDR2 reads FYNNEI. There are 13 residues in the CDR3. The CDR3 DNA follows: TGTGCCAGCAAAGGGGAACAATCAGAGACCCAGTACTTC. This gives the protein CASKGEQSETQYF.

The chain is built from TRBV5-1 and TRBJ2-4; no reliable D call. The CDR3 spans 15 residues. Germline loops: CDR1 SGHRS, CDR2 YFSETQ. Trimming took off 0 bases at V and 1 base at J, with 8 bases between the two ends. CDR3 sequence reads: CASSLVPGAKNIQYF. The CDR3 DNA reads as TGCGCCAGCAGCTTGGTACCAGGTGCCAAAAACATTCAGTACTTC.

The V call is TRBV7-9, the J call TRBJ2-1, with 9 bases identical to TRBD2. Trimming at V came to 3 bases and at J to 4 bases, leaving 7 bases not matched to a gene. Germline lookup yields CDR1 SEHNR and CDR2 FQNEAQ (reference sequence). This CDR3 has 16 amino acids. DNA for the CDR3: TGTGCCAGCAGCTTGGGCGGGAGGGAGTTTTACAATGAGCAGTTCTTC. Translation gives CASSLGGREFYNEQFF.

This CDR3 reads CASSTRSAYNEQFF. CDR3 nucleotide sequence: TGTGCCAGCAGTACTAGGTCGGCTTACAATGAGCAGTTCTTC. V and J are TRBV28 and TRBJ2-1, with D perhaps matching TRBD2 (5 bases). Trimming took off 5 bases at V and 4 bases at J, with 12 bases between the two ends. CDR3 length: 14 residues. The germline V gene has CDR1 MDHEN and CDR2 SYDVKM.

To note about this clonotype: Its ends do not fully match the called genes, so a read error is possible. The rearrangement joins TRBV5-6 to TRBJ1-4; weak D call: TRBD1 (5 bases). This CDR3 has 17 amino acids. Germline CDR1 SGHDT, CDR2 YYEEEE. CDR3 protein: CTSSQWGDTKPDEKLFF. The CDR3 DNA reads as TGTACCAGCAGCCAATGGGGGGATACTAAACCGGATGAAAAACTGTTTTTT.

V and J are TRBV12-3 or TRBV12-4 and TRBJ2-4, with D maybe TRBD1 (6 bases). The DNA end favors TRBJ2-7, so the J call may be wrong. The CDR3 has 15 residues. The CDR3 region has the DNA TGTGCCAGCAGTATGGGACACCCCACGACCGGCGAGCAGTACTTC. Protein product: CASSMGHPTTGEQYF.

This clonotype was seen only a few times. The rearrangement uses TRBV5-1 and TRBJ2-1, with D uncertain. In germline, CDR1 is SGHRS, CDR2 YFSETQ. The CDR3 totals 15 residues. With 0 bases removed from V and 6 bases from J, the gap between germline ends came to 13 bases. For the CDR3, the DNA is TGCGCCAGCAGCTTGGCGTCAGGTCCTTTCAATGAGCAGTTCTTC. It yields the protein CASSLASGPFNEQFF. Combining the CDR3 with reference TRBV5-1 and TRBJ2-1 gives the whole variable domain KAGVTQTPRYLIKTRGQQVTLSCSPISGHRSVSWYQQTPGQGLQFLFEYFSETQRNKGNFPGRFSGRQFSNSRSEMNVSTLELGDSALYLCASSLASGPFNEQFFGPGTRLTVL.

This clonotype was counted only a few times. This sequence joins TRBV7-3 and TRBJ2-1; unclear D gene. CDR3 length equals 14 residues. Deletions cut 2 bases from V and 1 base from J, with 6 bases between. CDR1 and CDR2 (germline): SGHTA, FQGTGA. The CDR3 DNA follows: TGTGCCAGCAGCTTAGGGGTTTCCTACAATGAGCAGTTCTTC. Translating gives CASSLGVSYNEQFF.

The V call is TRBV18, the J call TRBJ1-5; D ambiguous. CDR3 length: 17 amino acids. CDR1 and CDR2 from the germline V gene are KGHSH and LQKENI. V shed 3 bases and J shed 2 bases, with 17 bases lying between them. The CDR3 region is CASSPFSAGGGNQPQHF. CDR3 DNA: TGTGCCAGCTCACCTTTTTCGGCGGGAGGTGGCAATCAGCCCCAGCATTTT.

The V call is TRBV7-2, the J call TRBJ2-7; maybe TRBD1 (7 bases). The end of the DNA aligns better with TRBJ2-4, so the J call may be wrong. This CDR3 is built from 16 residues. In germline, CDR1 is SGHTA, CDR2 FQGNSA. The CDR3 DNA reads TGTGCCAGCAGCCCCGGGACAGCAGCGGCGGGGAACATTCAGTACTTC. Encoded protein: CASSPGTAAAGNIQYF.

The chain has TRBV4-2 and TRBJ2-1, with 10 bases matching TRBD1. Per the germline V gene, CDR1 is LGHNA and CDR2 is YNFKEQ. This CDR3 spans 14 amino acids. With 2 bases clipped from V and 10 bases from J, the junction kept 5 bases outside the gene matches. In DNA, the CDR3 is TGTGCCAGCAGCCAATGGGACAGGGGAAACGAGCAGTTCTTC. Its translation is CASSQWDRGNEQFF.

J is TRBJ2-6 and V is TRBV12-5; 7 bases line up with TRBD1. V gave up 5 bases and J gave up 0 bases; unmatched junction bases: 10. Per germline, CDR1 LGHNT and CDR2 FRNRAP. The CDR3 runs to 18 residues. The DNA of the CDR3 is TGTGCTAGTGGTGGGACAGCCAGGGCGTACTCTGGGGCCAACGTCCTGACTTTC. Residues: CASGGTARAYSGANVLTF. The entire variable domain, with the rest obtained from reference TRBV12-5 and TRBJ2-6, is as follows: DARVTQTPRHKVTEMGQEVTMRCQPILGHNTVFWYRQTMMQGLELLAYFRNRAPLDDSGMPKDRFSAEMPDATLATLKIQPSEPRDSAVYFCASGGTARAYSGANVLTFGAGSRLTVL.

This clonotype came up a few times. The rearrangement joins TRBV11-3 to TRBJ2-7; no clear D. The CDR3 is made up of 12 amino acids. Per the germline V gene, CDR1 is SGHNT and CDR2 is YENEEA. Trimming stripped 3 bases from V and 7 bases from J, with 10 bases between. In DNA, the CDR3 is TGTGCCAGCAGCTTTGGCGGCAATGAGCAGTACTTC. It encodes CASSFGGNEQYF.